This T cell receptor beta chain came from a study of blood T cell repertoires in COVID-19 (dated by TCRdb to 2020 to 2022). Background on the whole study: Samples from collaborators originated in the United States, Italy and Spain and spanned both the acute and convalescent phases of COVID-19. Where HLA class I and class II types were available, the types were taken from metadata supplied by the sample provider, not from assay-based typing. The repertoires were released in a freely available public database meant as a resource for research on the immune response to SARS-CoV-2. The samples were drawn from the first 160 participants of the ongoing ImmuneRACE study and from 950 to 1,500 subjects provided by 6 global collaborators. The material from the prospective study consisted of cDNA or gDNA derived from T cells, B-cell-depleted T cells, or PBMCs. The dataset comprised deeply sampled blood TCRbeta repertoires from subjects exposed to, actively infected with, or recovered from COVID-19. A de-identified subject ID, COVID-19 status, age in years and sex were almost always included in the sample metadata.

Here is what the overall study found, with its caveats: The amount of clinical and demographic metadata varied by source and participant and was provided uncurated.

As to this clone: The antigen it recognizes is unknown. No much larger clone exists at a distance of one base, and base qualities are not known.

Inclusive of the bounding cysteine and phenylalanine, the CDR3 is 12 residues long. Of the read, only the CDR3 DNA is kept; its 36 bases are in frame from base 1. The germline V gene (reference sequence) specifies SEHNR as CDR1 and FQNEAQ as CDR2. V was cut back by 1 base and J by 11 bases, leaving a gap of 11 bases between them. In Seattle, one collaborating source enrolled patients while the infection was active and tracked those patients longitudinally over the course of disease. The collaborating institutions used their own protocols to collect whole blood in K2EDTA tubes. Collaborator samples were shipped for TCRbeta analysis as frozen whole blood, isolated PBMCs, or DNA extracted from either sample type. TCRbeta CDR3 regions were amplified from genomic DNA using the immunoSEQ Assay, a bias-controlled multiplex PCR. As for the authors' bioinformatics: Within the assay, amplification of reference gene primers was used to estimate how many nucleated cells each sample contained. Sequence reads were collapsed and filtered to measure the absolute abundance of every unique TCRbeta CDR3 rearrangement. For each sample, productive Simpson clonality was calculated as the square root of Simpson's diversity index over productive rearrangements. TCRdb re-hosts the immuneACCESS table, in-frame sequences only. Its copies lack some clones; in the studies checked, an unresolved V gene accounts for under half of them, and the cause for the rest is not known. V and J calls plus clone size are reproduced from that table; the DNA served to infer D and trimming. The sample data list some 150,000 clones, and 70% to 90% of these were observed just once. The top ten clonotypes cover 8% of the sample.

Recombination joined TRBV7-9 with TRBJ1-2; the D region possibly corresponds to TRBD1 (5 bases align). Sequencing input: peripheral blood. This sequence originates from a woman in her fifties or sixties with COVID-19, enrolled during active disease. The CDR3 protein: CASSLGQFQYTF. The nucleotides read TGTGCCAGCAGCTTAGGACAGTTCCAGTACACCTTC.